This passage covers 9 T cell receptor beta chains from one sample sequenced in a study of vaccination and CD4 T cells after COVID-19. Specified treatment: roughly ten-day PBMC culture with coronavirus spike peptide pools or control peptides (ViraFEST assay). These receptors have no known antigen. The Oncomine TCR Beta short-read assay sequenced DNA from cultured CD4+ T cells. MiXCR was run by TCRdb on the PCR reads, yielding one entry per CDR3 protein. The sample includes approximately 8,800 distinct CDR3 sequences, over 60% of them seen just once. Sequencing was done on a sample of CD4+ T cells from blood, cultured in vitro. The receptors shown here come from a human donor who had recovered from COVID-19.

This clonotype was counted between two and nine times. The V and J genes are TRBV7-2 and TRBJ2-3; TRBD2 agrees at 9 bases. Losses at the gene ends were 0 bases for V and 3 bases for J; bases not matched to a gene: 4. The CDR3 extends over 16 amino acids. Per the germline V gene, CDR1 is SGHTA and CDR2 is FQGNSA. CDR3 amino acids: CASSLASGRRTDTQYF. For the CDR3, the DNA is TGTGCCAGCAGCTTAGCGAGCGGGAGGAGGACAGATACGCAGTATTTT.

The chain uses TRBV20-1 and TRBJ1-1; D remains unclear. Trimming removed 0 bases at V and 1 base at J, with 12 bases between. Germline-derived CDR1 and CDR2 are DFQATT and SNEGSKA (reference sequence). The CDR3 has 15 residues. The CDR3 region is CSARDLLGKNTEAFF. DNA for the CDR3: TGCAGTGCTAGAGATCTCCTCGGGAAGAACACTGAAGCTTTCTTT.

This chain connects TRBV7-9 to TRBJ2-3, with TRBD1 matching over 8 bases. Trimming took 5 bases from V and 0 from J; bases not matched to a gene: 13. The CDR3 extends over 18 amino acids. Germline V gives CDR1 SEHNR, CDR2 FQNEAQ (reference sequence). The CDR3 bases are TGTGCCAGCAGCCTTCCCCCCGGCAGGGGGCCTAGCACAGATACGCAGTATTTT. This encodes CASSLPPGRGPSTDTQYF.

This chain uses TRBV5-1 with TRBJ2-5; TRBD1 or TRBD2 may be the D gene (5 bases each). Germline V gene data show CDR1 as SGHRS and CDR2 as YFSETQ. The CDR3 consists of 15 residues. Trimming cost V 0 bases and J 1 base, with 10 bases left between them. In DNA, the CDR3 is TGCGCCAGCAGCTTGGCCCAGGGACCCCAAGAGACCCAGTACTTC. This encodes CASSLAQGPQETQYF.

V gene TRBV10-3 combines with J gene TRBJ1-5; D uncertain. This CDR3 contains 14 residues. The germline V gene encodes CDR1 ENHRY and CDR2 SYGVKD. Trimming stripped 2 bases from V and 3 bases from J, with 8 bases between. CDR3 region: CAISEALDNQPQHF. The CDR3, as DNA: TGTGCCATCAGTGAGGCCCTAGACAATCAGCCCCAGCATTTT.

The J gene is TRBJ1-2, the V gene TRBV19; D is undetermined. Looked up from germline, CDR1 is LNHDA and CDR2 is SQIVND (reference sequence). CDR3 length: 15 residues. CDR3 region: CATTPVDISDYGYTF. In DNA form, the CDR3 reads TGTGCGACCACCCCCGTAGACATTTCTGACTATGGCTACACCTTC.

This chain connects TRBV6-2 or TRBV6-3 to TRBJ2-7; D may match TRBD1 or TRBD2 (5 bases each). This CDR3 comprises 15 residues. V was clipped by 6 bases and J by 0 bases, with 15 bases between them. Germline loops: CDR1 MNHEY, CDR2 SVGEGT. The CDR3 spells CASRPGTVSSYEQYF. In DNA, the CDR3 is TGTGCCAGCAGGCCCGGGACGGTGAGCTCCTACGAGCAGTACTTC.

The CDR3 DNA is TGTGCCAGCAGCAAAGGCCGGGACACCCAGTCTCCTAATTCACCCCTCCACTTT. This codes for CASSKGRDTQSPNSPLHF. The rearrangement joins TRBV21-1 to TRBJ1-6; the table's D call, TRBD1, has no DNA check behind it. TRBV21-1 is flagged as a pseudogene. The CDR3 totals 18 residues.

V gene TRBV27 combines with J gene TRBJ1-2; no reliable D call. The CDR3 has 12 residues. Germline CDR1 MNHEY, CDR2 SMNVEV (reference sequence). The V gene lost 4 bases and the J gene lost 2 bases, with 5 bases spanning the gap. The CDR3 spells CASSSGNYGYTF. For the CDR3, the DNA is TGTGCCAGCAGTTCGGGCAACTATGGCTACACCTTC.